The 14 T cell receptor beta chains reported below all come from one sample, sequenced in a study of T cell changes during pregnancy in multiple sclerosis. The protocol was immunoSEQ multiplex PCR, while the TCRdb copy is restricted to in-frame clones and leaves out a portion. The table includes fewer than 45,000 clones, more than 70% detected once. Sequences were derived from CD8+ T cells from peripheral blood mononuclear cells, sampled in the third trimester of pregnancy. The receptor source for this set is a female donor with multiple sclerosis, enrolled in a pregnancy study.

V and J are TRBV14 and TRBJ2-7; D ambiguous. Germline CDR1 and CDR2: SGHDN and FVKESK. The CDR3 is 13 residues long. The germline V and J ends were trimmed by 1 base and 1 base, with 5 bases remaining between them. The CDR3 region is CASSQVQSYEQYF. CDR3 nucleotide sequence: TGTGCCAGCAGCCAAGTACAGTCCTACGAGCAGTACTTC.

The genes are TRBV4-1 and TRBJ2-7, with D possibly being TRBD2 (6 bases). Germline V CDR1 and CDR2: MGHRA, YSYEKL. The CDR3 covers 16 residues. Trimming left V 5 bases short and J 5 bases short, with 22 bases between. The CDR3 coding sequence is TGCGCCAGCAGCTATCAATCTGGCGGGGCCCCCCACGAGCAGTACTTC. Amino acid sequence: CASSYQSGGAPHEQYF.

The chain's CDR3 is CASSESVAGANVLTF. CDR3 DNA sequence: TGTGCCAGCAGCGAGTCGGTTGCTGGGGCCAACGTCCTGACTTTC. The rearrangement joins TRBV9 to TRBJ2-6; D uncertain. Germline values: CDR1 SGDLS, CDR2 YYNGEE. Trimming removed 3 bases at V and 2 bases at J, with 9 bases between. The CDR3 runs to 15 residues.

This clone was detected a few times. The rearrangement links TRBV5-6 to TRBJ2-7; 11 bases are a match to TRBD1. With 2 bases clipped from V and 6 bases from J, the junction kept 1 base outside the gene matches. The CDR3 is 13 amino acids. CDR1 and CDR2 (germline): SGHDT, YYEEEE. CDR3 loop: CASSFGTGGEQYF. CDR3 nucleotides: TGTGCCAGCAGCTTCGGGACAGGGGGCGAGCAGTACTTC. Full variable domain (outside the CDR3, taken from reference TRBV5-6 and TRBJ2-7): DAGVTQSPTHLIKTRGQQVTLRCSPKSGHDTVSWYQQALGQGPQFIFQYYEEEERQRGNFPDRFSGHQFPNYSSELNVNALLLGDSALYLCASSFGTGGEQYFGPGTRLTVT.

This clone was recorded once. CDR3 residues: CASSFGGRVNEQFF. The DNA for the CDR3 is TGTGCCAGCAGCTTCGGGGGGAGGGTGAATGAGCAGTTCTTC. The chain recombines TRBV5-6 with TRBJ2-1; 7 nucleotides align to TRBD2. The CDR3 runs 14 residues. The germline V gene has CDR1 SGHDT and CDR2 YYEEEE. The V and J ends lost 2 bases and 7 bases, in that order; junction bases with no gene match: 6.

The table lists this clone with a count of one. This chain's CDR3 is CASSSDRGWPFRQPQHF. CDR3 nucleotides: TGTGCCAGCTCATCAGACAGGGGATGGCCTTTCCGTCAGCCCCAGCATTTT. J is TRBJ1-5 and V is TRBV18; 8 nucleotides align to TRBD1. V shed 5 bases, J shed 6 bases, and the junction held 15 bases outside the gene matches. This CDR3 has 17 residues. Germline CDR1 reads KGHSH; CDR2 reads LQKENI.

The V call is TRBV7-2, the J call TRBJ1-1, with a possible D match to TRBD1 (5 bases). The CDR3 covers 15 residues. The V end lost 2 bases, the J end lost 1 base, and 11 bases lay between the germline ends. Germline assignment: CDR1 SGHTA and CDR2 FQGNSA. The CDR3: CASSLFLQGNTEAFF. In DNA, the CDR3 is TGTGCCAGCAGCTTATTTCTTCAGGGGAACACTGAAGCTTTCTTT.

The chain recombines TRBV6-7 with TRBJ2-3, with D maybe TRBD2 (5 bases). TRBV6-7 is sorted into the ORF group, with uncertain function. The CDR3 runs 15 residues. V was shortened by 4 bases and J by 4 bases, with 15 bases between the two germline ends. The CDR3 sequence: CASSFFPLRADTQYF. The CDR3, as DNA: TGTGCCAGCAGTTTTTTTCCCCTGAGGGCAGATACGCAGTATTTT.

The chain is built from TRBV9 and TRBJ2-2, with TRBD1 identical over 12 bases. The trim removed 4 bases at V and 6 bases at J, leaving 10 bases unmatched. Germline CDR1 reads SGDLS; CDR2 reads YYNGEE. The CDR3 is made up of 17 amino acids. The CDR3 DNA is TGTGCCAGCAGCCTAAATCCCGGGACAGGGGGCGCCGGGGAGCTGTTTTTT. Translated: CASSLNPGTGGAGELFF.

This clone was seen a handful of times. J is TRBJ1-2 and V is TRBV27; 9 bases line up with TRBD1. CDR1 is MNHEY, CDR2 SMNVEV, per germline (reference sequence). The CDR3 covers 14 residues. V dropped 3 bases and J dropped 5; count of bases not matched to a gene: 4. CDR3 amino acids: CASSFTGGAYGYTF. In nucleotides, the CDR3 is TGTGCCAGCAGTTTTACAGGGGGCGCATATGGCTACACCTTC.

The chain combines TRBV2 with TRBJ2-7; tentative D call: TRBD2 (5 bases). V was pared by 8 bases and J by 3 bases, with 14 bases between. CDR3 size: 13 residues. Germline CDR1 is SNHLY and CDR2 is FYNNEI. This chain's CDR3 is CASLEGHGYEQYF. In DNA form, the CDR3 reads TGTGCCAGCTTAGAGGGCCACGGCTACGAGCAGTACTTC.

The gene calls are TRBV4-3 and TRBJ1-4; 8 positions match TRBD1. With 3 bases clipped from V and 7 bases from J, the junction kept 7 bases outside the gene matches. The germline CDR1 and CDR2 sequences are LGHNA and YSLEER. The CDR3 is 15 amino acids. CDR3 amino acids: CASSQDRDGGEKLFF. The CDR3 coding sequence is TGCGCCAGCAGCCAGGACAGGGACGGGGGTGAAAAACTGTTTTTT.

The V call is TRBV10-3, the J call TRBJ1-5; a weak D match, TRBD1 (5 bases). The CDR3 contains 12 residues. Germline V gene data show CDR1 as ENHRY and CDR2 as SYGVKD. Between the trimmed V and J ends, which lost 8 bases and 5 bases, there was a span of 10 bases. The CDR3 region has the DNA TGTGCCATCGGGGCGTGGGATCAGCCCCAGCATTTT. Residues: CAIGAWDQPQHF.

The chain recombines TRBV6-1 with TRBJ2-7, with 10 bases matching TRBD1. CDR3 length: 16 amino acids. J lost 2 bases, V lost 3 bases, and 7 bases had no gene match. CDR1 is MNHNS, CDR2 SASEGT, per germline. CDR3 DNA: TGTGCCAGCAGTGAGTTGGGACAGGGGCTTCCCTACGAGCAGTACTTC. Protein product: CASSELGQGLPYEQYF.